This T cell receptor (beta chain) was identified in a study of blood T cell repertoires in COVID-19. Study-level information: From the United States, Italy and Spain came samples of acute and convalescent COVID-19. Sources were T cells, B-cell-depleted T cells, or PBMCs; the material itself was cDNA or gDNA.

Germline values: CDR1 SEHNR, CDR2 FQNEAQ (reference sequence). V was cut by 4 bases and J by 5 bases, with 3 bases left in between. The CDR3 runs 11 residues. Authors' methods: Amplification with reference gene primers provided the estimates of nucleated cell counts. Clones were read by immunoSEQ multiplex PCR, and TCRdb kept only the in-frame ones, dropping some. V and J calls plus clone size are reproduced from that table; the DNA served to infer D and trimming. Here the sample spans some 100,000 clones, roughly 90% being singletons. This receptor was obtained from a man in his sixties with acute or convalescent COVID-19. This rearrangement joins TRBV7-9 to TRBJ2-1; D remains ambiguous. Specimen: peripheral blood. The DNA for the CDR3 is TGTGCCAGCAGCTACAACAATGAGCAGTTCTTC. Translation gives CASSYNNEQFF.